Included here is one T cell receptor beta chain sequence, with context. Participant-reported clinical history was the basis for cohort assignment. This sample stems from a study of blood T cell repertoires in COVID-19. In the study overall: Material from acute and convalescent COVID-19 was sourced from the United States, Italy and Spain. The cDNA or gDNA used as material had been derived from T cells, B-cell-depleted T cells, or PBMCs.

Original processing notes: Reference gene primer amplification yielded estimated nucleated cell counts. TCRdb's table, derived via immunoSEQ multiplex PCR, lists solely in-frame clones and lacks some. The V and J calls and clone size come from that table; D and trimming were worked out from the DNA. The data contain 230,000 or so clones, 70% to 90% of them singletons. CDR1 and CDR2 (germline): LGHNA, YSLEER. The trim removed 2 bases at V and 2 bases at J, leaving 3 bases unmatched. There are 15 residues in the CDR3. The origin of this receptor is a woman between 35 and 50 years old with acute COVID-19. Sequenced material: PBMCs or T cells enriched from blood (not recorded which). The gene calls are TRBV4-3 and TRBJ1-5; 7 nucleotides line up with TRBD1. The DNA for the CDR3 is TGCGCCAGCAGCCAAAACAGGGGTGGCAATCAGCCCCAGCATTTT. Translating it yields CASSQNRGGNQPQHF.